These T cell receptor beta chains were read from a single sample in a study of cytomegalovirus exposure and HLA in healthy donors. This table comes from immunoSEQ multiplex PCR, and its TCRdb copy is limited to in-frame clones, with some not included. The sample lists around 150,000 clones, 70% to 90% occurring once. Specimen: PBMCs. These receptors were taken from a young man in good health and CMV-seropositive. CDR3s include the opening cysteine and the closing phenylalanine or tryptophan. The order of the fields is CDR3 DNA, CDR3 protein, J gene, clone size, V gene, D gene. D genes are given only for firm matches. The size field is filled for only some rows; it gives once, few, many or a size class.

CDR3nt: TGTGCTAGCAGCCCACTCCCGCTAGCGGGGGGCGATGAGCAGTTCTTC
CDR3aa: CASSPLPLAGGDEQFF
j_gene: TRBJ2-1
abundance: .
v_gene: TRBV7-7
d_gene: TRBD2

CDR3nt: TGTGCCAGCACCCGGGGACAGTTCTATGGCTACACCTTC
CDR3aa: CASTRGQFYGYTF
j_gene: TRBJ1-2
abundance: .
v_gene: TRBV6-5
d_gene: TRBD1

CDR3nt: TGTGCCAGCAGCTACAGGGCTTCAGAGACCCAGTACTTC
CDR3aa: CASSYRASETQYF
j_gene: TRBJ2-5
abundance: .
v_gene: TRBV7-9
d_gene: .

CDR3nt: TGTGCCAGCAGTGAATTGCAGGGGATGGGCAATCAGCCCCAGCATTTT
CDR3aa: CASSELQGMGNQPQHF
j_gene: TRBJ1-5
abundance: .
v_gene: TRBV27
d_gene: .

CDR3nt: TGTGCCATCAAGAGAGCCCTTAGCCCTCCCTACAATGAGCAGTTCTTC
CDR3aa: CAIKRALSPPYNEQFF
j_gene: TRBJ2-1
abundance: once
v_gene: TRBV10-3
d_gene: .

CDR3nt: TGTGCCAGCAGTGTCTCCTACCGGGGAACAGATACGCAGTATTTT
CDR3aa: CASSVSYRGTDTQYF
j_gene: TRBJ2-3
abundance: .
v_gene: TRBV6-4
d_gene: .

CDR3nt: TGTGCCAGCAGTTACTCGGGGACAGTATCCTACGAGCAGTACTTC
CDR3aa: CASSYSGTVSYEQYF
j_gene: TRBJ2-7
abundance: .
v_gene: TRBV6-5
d_gene: TRBD1

CDR3nt: TGTGCCAGCAGTGAACAGGGGTCCGAGCAGTACTTC
CDR3aa: CASSEQGSEQYF
j_gene: TRBJ2-7
abundance: few
v_gene: TRBV2
d_gene: .

CDR3nt: TGTGCCAGCAGCCCACAGGGTTCCGCCTACGAGCAGTACTTC
CDR3aa: CASSPQGSAYEQYF
j_gene: TRBJ2-7
abundance: .
v_gene: TRBV7-3
d_gene: .

CDR3nt: TGCGCCAGCAGCACTCCCCAGGACAGAGGCACAGATACGCAGTATTTT
CDR3aa: CASSTPQDRGTDTQYF
j_gene: TRBJ2-3
abundance: .
v_gene: TRBV5-1
d_gene: .

CDR3nt: TGCAGCGTCGGGGGTCGAGCTAATGAAAAACTGTTTTTT
CDR3aa: CSVGGRANEKLFF
j_gene: TRBJ1-4
abundance: .
v_gene: TRBV29-1
d_gene: .

CDR3nt: TGTGCCAGCACAGGTGTGAACTATGGCTACACCTTC
CDR3aa: CASTGVNYGYTF
j_gene: TRBJ1-2
abundance: .
v_gene: TRBV2
d_gene: .

CDR3nt: TGCGCCAGCAGCCAAGCCGGGACAAGCAATGAGCAGTTCTTC
CDR3aa: CASSQAGTSNEQFF
j_gene: TRBJ2-1
abundance: .
v_gene: TRBV4-1
d_gene: .

CDR3nt: TGTGCCAGTACCACACCCCAGGGGGACCCCCTCTCTGGGGCCAACGTCCTGACTTTC
CDR3aa: CASTTPQGDPLSGANVLTF
j_gene: TRBJ2-6
abundance: .
v_gene: TRBV19
d_gene: TRBD1

CDR3nt: TGCGCCAGCAGCCAAGATTTCGGGAGAGGCAATCAGCCCCAGCATTTT
CDR3aa: CASSQDFGRGNQPQHF
j_gene: TRBJ1-5
abundance: .
v_gene: TRBV4-3
d_gene: .

CDR3nt: TGTGCCAGCAGCGCAGAGGAGAAGGAGAACACCGGGGAGCTGTTTTTT
CDR3aa: CASSAEEKENTGELFF
j_gene: TRBJ2-2
abundance: .
v_gene: TRBV9
d_gene: .

CDR3nt: TGTGCCAGCAGCCAAGAGGGGGCCCCCGGTTACGAGCAGTACTTC
CDR3aa: CASSQEGAPGYEQYF
j_gene: TRBJ2-7
abundance: .
v_gene: TRBV14
d_gene: .

CDR3nt: TGTGCCAGCAGCGTCGCCGGACTAGCGGGCACAGATACGCAGTATTTT
CDR3aa: CASSVAGLAGTDTQYF
j_gene: TRBJ2-3
abundance: once
v_gene: TRBV9
d_gene: TRBD2

CDR3nt: TGTGCCAGCAGCTCCGGACAGCAAGAGACCCAGTACTTC
CDR3aa: CASSSGQQETQYF
j_gene: TRBJ2-5
abundance: .
v_gene: TRBV7-6
d_gene: .

CDR3nt: TGCGCCAGCAGCCAAGATGGCGGGGGCTGGGGCAATGAGCAGTTCTTC
CDR3aa: CASSQDGGGWGNEQFF
j_gene: TRBJ2-1
abundance: .
v_gene: TRBV4-3
d_gene: .

CDR3nt: TGTGCCAGCACTGCGGGAGGTAGGGCCTATGGCTACACCTTC
CDR3aa: CASTAGGRAYGYTF
j_gene: TRBJ1-2
abundance: .
v_gene: TRBV6-5
d_gene: .

CDR3nt: TGTGCCAGCAGCCCCCGGGGGGGCACAGATACGCAGTATTTT
CDR3aa: CASSPRGGTDTQYF
j_gene: TRBJ2-3
abundance: .
v_gene: TRBV5-6
d_gene: TRBD2

CDR3nt: TGTGCCATCAGCGCGGAGGGCCCGGATACGCAGTATTTT
CDR3aa: CAISAEGPDTQYF
j_gene: TRBJ2-3
abundance: .
v_gene: TRBV10-3
d_gene: .

CDR3nt: TGTGCTAGTGTGGAGGCGAACACCGGGGAGCTGTTTTTT
CDR3aa: CASVEANTGELFF
j_gene: TRBJ2-2
abundance: .
v_gene: TRBV12-5
d_gene: .

CDR3nt: TGTGCCAGCAGCTTTTTCCGGGGGGCCTCCTACAATGAGCAGTTCTTC
CDR3aa: CASSFFRGASYNEQFF
j_gene: TRBJ2-1
abundance: .
v_gene: TRBV5-8
d_gene: .

CDR3nt: TGTGCCAGCCACTACCCATCAATCGCGAACAGGGGCCGTGGTAATTCACCCCTCCACTTT
CDR3aa: CASHYPSIANRGRGNSPLHF
j_gene: TRBJ1-6
abundance: .
v_gene: TRBV19
d_gene: TRBD1

CDR3nt: TGTGCCAGCTCACCCAACGGGAGGGATCTTTATGGCTACACCTTC
CDR3aa: CASSPNGRDLYGYTF
j_gene: TRBJ1-2
abundance: .
v_gene: TRBV18
d_gene: .

CDR3nt: TGTGCCAGTAGTTCTGGGACTGGGACCTACGAGCAGTACTTC
CDR3aa: CASSSGTGTYEQYF
j_gene: TRBJ2-7
abundance: .
v_gene: TRBV19
d_gene: .

CDR3nt: TGTGCCAGCAGCTTCTCCAAAAACATTCAGTACTTC
CDR3aa: CASSFSKNIQYF
j_gene: TRBJ2-4
abundance: .
v_gene: TRBV11-2
d_gene: .

CDR3nt: TGCGCCAGCAGCTTGGCCACGCGGGGGGGATACTACGAGCAGTACTTC
CDR3aa: CASSLATRGGYYEQYF
j_gene: TRBJ2-7
abundance: .
v_gene: TRBV5-1
d_gene: TRBD2

CDR3nt: TGTGCCAGTACCCAAACCGGGGGGGCCGGGGAGACCCAGTACTTC
CDR3aa: CASTQTGGAGETQYF
j_gene: TRBJ2-5
abundance: few
v_gene: TRBV19
d_gene: TRBD2

CDR3nt: TGTGCCAGCAGCCAAGAATATGGAGTGGGGGGGTCCTACGAGCAGTACTTC
CDR3aa: CASSQEYGVGGSYEQYF
j_gene: TRBJ2-7
abundance: .
v_gene: TRBV14
d_gene: TRBD2

CDR3nt: TGCGCCAGCAGCCAAGATCCCATAGGGGGAGCAGATACGCAGTATTTT
CDR3aa: CASSQDPIGGADTQYF
j_gene: TRBJ2-3
abundance: once
v_gene: TRBV4-3
d_gene: .

CDR3nt: TGTGCCAGCAGCGCCACCCCCGACAGGGAGTATAATGGCTACACCTTC
CDR3aa: CASSATPDREYNGYTF
j_gene: TRBJ1-2
abundance: .
v_gene: TRBV9
d_gene: TRBD1

CDR3nt: TGTGCCAGCAGTCGGACTAGCGGGGGGGCCGGTGAGCAGTTCTTC
CDR3aa: CASSRTSGGAGEQFF
j_gene: TRBJ2-1
abundance: .
v_gene: TRBV6-1
d_gene: TRBD2

CDR3nt: TGTGCCAGCAGCCGGACAGAGGAGACCCAGTACTTC
CDR3aa: CASSRTEETQYF
j_gene: TRBJ2-5
abundance: .
v_gene: TRBV2
d_gene: .

CDR3nt: TGTGCCAGCAGCTTAGAACTAAGCTCCTACGAGCAGTACTTC
CDR3aa: CASSLELSSYEQYF
j_gene: TRBJ2-7
abundance: .
v_gene: TRBV5-4
d_gene: .

CDR3nt: TGTGCCAGCAGCCTACTTCAAGAGACCCAGTACTTC
CDR3aa: CASSLLQETQYF
j_gene: TRBJ2-5
abundance: .
v_gene: TRBV14
d_gene: .

CDR3nt: TGTGCCAGCAGCTTGTCGGGAGGGTACAATGAGCAGTTCTTC
CDR3aa: CASSLSGGYNEQFF
j_gene: TRBJ2-1
abundance: .
v_gene: TRBV5-4
d_gene: TRBD2

CDR3nt: TGTGCCAGCAGCCTAGACGGTAGGGGGCGCGAAGGAAGTGGGCCCCAGCATTTT
CDR3aa: CASSLDGRGREGSGPQHF
j_gene: TRBJ1-5
abundance: .
v_gene: TRBV7-2
d_gene: TRBD1

CDR3nt: TGCGCCAGCAGCTTGGCGGGGGAAACCTACGAGCAGTACTTC
CDR3aa: CASSLAGETYEQYF
j_gene: TRBJ2-7
abundance: .
v_gene: TRBV4-3
d_gene: TRBD2

CDR3nt: TGTGCCACCAGCAGAGATTGGGCAGGGGGTGAAAAACTGTTTTTT
CDR3aa: CATSRDWAGGEKLFF
j_gene: TRBJ1-4
abundance: .
v_gene: TRBV15
d_gene: TRBD1

CDR3nt: TGTGCCAGCAGTGAAAATGGGTGGACAGGGGGCGGGGAGCTGTTTTTT
CDR3aa: CASSENGWTGGGELFF
j_gene: TRBJ2-2
abundance: .
v_gene: TRBV2
d_gene: TRBD1

CDR3nt: TGTGCCAGCACCCGAGGGACAGTTAATGAAAAACTGTTTTTT
CDR3aa: CASTRGTVNEKLFF
j_gene: TRBJ1-4
abundance: .
v_gene: TRBV7-8
d_gene: TRBD1

CDR3nt: TGTGCCAGCAGTCTAATTGGGCTACAGCTGACGCAGTATTTT
CDR3aa: CASSLIGLQLTQYF
j_gene: TRBJ2-3
abundance: .
v_gene: TRBV27
d_gene: .

CDR3nt: TGCGCCAGCAGCCAAGGCAACTTGGAACAGAATGGCTACACCTTC
CDR3aa: CASSQGNLEQNGYTF
j_gene: TRBJ1-2
abundance: .
v_gene: TRBV4-1
d_gene: .

CDR3nt: TGTGCCAGCAGCTTAGAGGGACAGGAAAATGGCTACACCTTC
CDR3aa: CASSLEGQENGYTF
j_gene: TRBJ1-2
abundance: .
v_gene: TRBV11-2
d_gene: TRBD1